This TCR beta chain was observed in a study of cytomegalovirus exposure and HLA in healthy donors. The study ran its PCR with 60 Vbeta and 13 Jbeta primers. Data came from immunoSEQ multiplex PCR; TCRdb stores just in-frame clones and leaves some out. The sample table includes some 70,000 clones. CDR1 and CDR2 (germline): SEHNR, FQNEAQ (reference sequence). Trimming took 5 bases from V and 8 from J; bases not matched to a gene: 8. The CDR3 is 15 residues long. Points from the study as a whole: Later analysis reportedly placed an Asian-associated ancestry cluster below the roughly 700-donor mean in N-insertions. Some V segments could not be told apart, so they were left out, TRBV6-2 and TRBV6-3 among them. The study designated fewer than 200 TCR beta chains cytomegalovirus-associated. DRB1 showed the most TCR associations and HLA-C the fewest in a later analysis, as rates varied by HLA locus.

Notes on this clone: Antigen specificity is unknown.

The sequenced material came from PBMCs. The receptor was derived from a boy aged 5-17 years in good health and CMV-seronegative. J is TRBJ1-4 and V is TRBV7-9; 10 nucleotides line up with TRBD1. CDR3 bases: TGTGCCAGCAGCGTAGGACAGGGGGTTTACGAAAAACTGTTTTTT. Its protein product is CASSVGQGVYEKLFF.